The T cell receptor beta chain under discussion was sequenced for a study of STAT5B mutations in CD4+ large granular lymphocyte leukemia. Generated by immunoSEQ multiplex PCR, the TCRdb table keeps only in-frame clones and is missing some. The table records under 7,500 clones, roughly 74% of them present only once. Either unselected PBMC or bead-purified CD4+, CD4+CD8+, CD57+ or CD56+ cells were sequenced. The clonotype was recovered from a woman between 65 and 79 years old with CD4+ T-cell large granular lymphocyte leukemia. The specimen sequenced was PBMCs.

The CDR3, as DNA: TGTGCCAGCATCAACAGGGGGAGTCAAGGCTACACCTTC. It is translated as CASINRGSQGYTF. The chain carries TRBV6-6 and TRBJ1-2, with 8 bases lining up with TRBD1. CDR3 length equals 13 residues. After removal of 7 bases from V and 8 bases from J, the junction contained 9 bases not matched to a gene. CDR1 and CDR2 from the germline V gene are MNHNY and SVGAGI (reference sequence).